Below are 9 T cell receptor beta chains sequenced from a single sample in a study of Graves' ophthalmopathy and Graves' hyperthyroidism. TCR beta CDR3 regions were amplified from RNA transcripts. HTBI primers were used in a first-round RT-PCR, which preceded a second-round multiplex PCR. In TCRdb, the multiplex PCR reads were re-called with MiXCR into one record per CDR3 protein. This table holds 650,000 to 900,000 distinct CDR3 sequences, 35% to 50% found once. Sequencing used peripheral blood. The receptors shown here come from an adult man with Graves' ophthalmopathy.

A note on this clonotype: This may arise from a read error, as a much more abundant clone is one base away. This chain uses TRBV19 with TRBJ2-7; 7 bases are shared with TRBD2. Germline V CDR1 and CDR2: LNHDA, SQIVND (reference sequence). With V trimmed by 4 bases and J by 4 bases, 7 bases remained unmatched. The CDR3 is 14 amino acids. CDR3 region: CASSTVSGTYEQYF. The CDR3, as DNA: TGTGCCAGTAGTACCGTCAGCGGGACGTACGAGCAGTACTTC.

This clonotype was picked up a small number of times. The chain is built from TRBV20-1 and TRBJ1-2; 12 bases fit TRBD1. The J segment lost 2 bases and the V segment lost 1 base, leaving 8 bases of the junction unmatched. The CDR3 sequence is 17 residues long. Per the germline V gene, CDR1 is DFQATT and CDR2 is SNEGSKA (reference sequence). CDR3 in DNA: TGCAGTGCTAGAGTCCCGCCCGGGACAGGGGGCAACTATGGCTACACCTTC. The encoded protein is CSARVPPGTGGNYGYTF.

There are a few counts of this clonotype. The chain links TRBV13 to TRBJ2-7; 9 bases agree with TRBD1. With V trimmed by 5 bases and J by 2 bases, 7 bases remained unmatched. The CDR3 has 15 residues. CDR1 is PRHDT and CDR2 is FYEKMQ in the germline V gene (reference sequence). In DNA, the CDR3 is TGTGCCAGCAGCGAAAACAGGGGGCCGACCTACGAGCAGTACTTC. This encodes CASSENRGPTYEQYF.

The chain has TRBV11-2 and TRBJ2-7; 15 bases line up with TRBD2. Trimming removed 2 bases from V and 5 bases from J; junction bases left unmatched: 7. There are 17 residues in the CDR3. Germline CDR1 and CDR2: SGHAT and FQNNGV. CDR3: CASSLKGLAGGFHEQYF. CDR3 bases: TGTGCCAGCAGCTTAAAGGGACTAGCGGGAGGTTTCCACGAGCAGTACTTC.

Remarks on this clonotype: Possible read error: a much larger clone is one base away. This chain joins TRBV15 and TRBJ2-5; 12 nucleotides match TRBD1. Germline V gives CDR1 LNHNV, CDR2 YYDKDF (reference sequence). V lost 5 bases to trimming and J lost 4 bases; unmatched junction nucleotides: 8. CDR3 size: 16 residues. CDR3 loop: CATSVIGTGGGETQYF. CDR3 coding DNA: TGTGCCACCAGCGTAATCGGGACAGGGGGCGGAGAGACCCAGTACTTC.

This clonotype came up many times. The chain links TRBV10-3 to TRBJ1-2; 9 nucleotides agree with TRBD1. V dropped 6 bases and J dropped 7; count of bases not matched to a gene: 9. The CDR3 totals 14 residues. Germline V CDR1 and CDR2: ENHRY, SYGVKD. CDR3 residues: CAIRTPGQGAGYTF. The CDR3 bases are TGTGCCATCAGGACCCCGGGACAGGGAGCTGGCTACACCTTC.

This clonotype appeared many times. V and J are TRBV2 and TRBJ2-7; TRBD1 agrees at 8 bases. CDR3 length: 14 amino acids. With 1 base clipped from V and 1 base from J, the junction kept 0 bases outside the gene matches. CDR1 SNHLY and CDR2 FYNNEI come from the germline V gene. Here the CDR3 reads CASSEDRGSYEQYF. The CDR3 DNA follows: TGTGCCAGCAGTGAAGACAGGGGGTCCTACGAGCAGTACTTC. The variable domain in full, with the rest retrieved from reference TRBV2 and TRBJ2-7, is EPEVTQTPSHQVTQMGQEVILRCVPISNHLYFYWYRQILGQKVEFLVSFYNNEISEKSEIFDDQFSVERPDGSNFTLKIRSTKLEDSAMYFCASSEDRGSYEQYFGPGTRLTVT.

Concerning this clonotype: The junction departs from the called germline gene at one end, perhaps through a read error. The J gene is TRBJ2-7, the V gene TRBV12-3 or TRBV12-4; D is possibly TRBD1 (6 bases). The CDR3 spans 16 residues. For the CDR3, the DNA is TGTGCCAGCAGTGACTCGGGACACGCCACGATCTACGAGCAGCACTTC. Translation gives CASSDSGHATIYEQHF.

Many counts were recorded for this clonotype. The chain links TRBV9 to TRBJ1-6, with D unclear. Germline loops: CDR1 SGDLS, CDR2 YYNGEE. V gave up 0 bases and J gave up 10 bases, with 8 bases separating them. The CDR3 loop spans 13 amino acids. Here the CDR3 reads CASSVEAVSPLHF. The CDR3 coding sequence is TGTGCCAGCAGCGTAGAGGCGGTCTCACCCCTCCACTTT.